This T cell receptor (beta chain) was identified in a study of cytomegalovirus exposure and HLA in healthy donors. Primers for the PCR totalled 60 Vbeta and 13 Jbeta. Repertoires were generated with immunoSEQ multiplex PCR, while TCRdb's copy carries only in-frame clones and drops some. Among some 200,000 clones listed, roughly four fifths were seen once. The CDR3 extends over 14 amino acids. Germline CDR1 and CDR2: SGHDT and YYEEEE. V was pared by 1 base and J by 3 bases, with 4 bases of the junction left unmatched. This TCR was recovered from a woman in her 30s in good health and CMV-seropositive. This chain uses TRBV5-6 with TRBJ2-7; TRBD1 matches 7 bases. Sample: PBMCs. In DNA, the CDR3 is TGTGCCAGCAGCTTGACAGGGGCTCGCTACGAGCAGTACTTC. It encodes CASSLTGARYEQYF.